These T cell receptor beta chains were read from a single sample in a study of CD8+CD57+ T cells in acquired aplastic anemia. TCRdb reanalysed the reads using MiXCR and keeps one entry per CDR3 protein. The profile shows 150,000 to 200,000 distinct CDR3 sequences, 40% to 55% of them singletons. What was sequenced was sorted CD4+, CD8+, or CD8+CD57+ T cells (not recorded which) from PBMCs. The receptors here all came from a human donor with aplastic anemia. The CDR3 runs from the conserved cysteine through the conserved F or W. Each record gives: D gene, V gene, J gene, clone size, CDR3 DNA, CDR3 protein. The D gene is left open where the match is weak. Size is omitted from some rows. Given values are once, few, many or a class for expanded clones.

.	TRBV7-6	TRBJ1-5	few	TGTGCCAGCAGCTTAGCGTTGGATCAGCCCCAGCATTTT	CASSLALDQPQHF
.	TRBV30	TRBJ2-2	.	TGTGCCTGGAGTGGACAGCGGCTAGGAACCGGGGAGCTGTTTTTT	CAWSGQRLGTGELFF
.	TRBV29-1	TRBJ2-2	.	TGCAGCGTTGAGAATTTGGGGACAGGGGAGCTGTTTTTT	CSVENLGTGELFF
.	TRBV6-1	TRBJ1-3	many	TGTGCCAGCAGTGACTTCGATGGCAACACCATATATTTT	CASSDFDGNTIYF
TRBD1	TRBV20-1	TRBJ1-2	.	TGCAGTGCTCGCCACGGGACAGGCGTCTATGGCTACACCTTC	CSARHGTGVYGYTF
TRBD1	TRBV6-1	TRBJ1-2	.	TGTGCCAGCGCCGGGCCGGTGGGACAGCCTAACTATGGCTACACCTTC	CASAGPVGQPNYGYTF
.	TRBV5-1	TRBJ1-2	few	TGCGCCAGCAGCTTAGGGCGGGGGGCTGGCTACACCTTC	CASSLGRGAGYTF
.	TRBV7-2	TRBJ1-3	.	TGTGCCAGCAGCTTAGACACTGGAAACACCATATATTTT	CASSLDTGNTIYF
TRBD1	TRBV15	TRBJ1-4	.	TGTGCCAGGAGGGGGCTGGGAGGTGAAAAACTGTTTTTT	CARRGLGGEKLFF
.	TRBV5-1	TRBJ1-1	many	TGCGCCAGCAGGACCGGGACCCAGGCGAACACTGAAGCTTTCTTT	CASRTGTQANTEAFF
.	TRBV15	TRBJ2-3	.	TGTGCCACCAGCTACTGGGCCGAGGAGGGAACAGATACGCAGTATTTT	CATSYWAEEGTDTQYF
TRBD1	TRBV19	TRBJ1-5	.	TGTGCCAGTAGTCCGTCGGACAGGGGCCGCAATCAGCCCCAGCATTTT	CASSPSDRGRNQPQHF
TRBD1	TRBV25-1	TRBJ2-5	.	TGTGCCAGCAGTACGGGACAGGGAGTTGGAAAGACCCAGTACTTC	CASSTGQGVGKTQYF
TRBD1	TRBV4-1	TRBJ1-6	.	TGCGCCAGCAGCCAAGACGGACAGGGGAATTCACCCCTCCACTTT	CASSQDGQGNSPLHF
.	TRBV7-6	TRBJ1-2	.	TGTGCCAGCAGTGAATTGGTGACAGTTAACTATGGCTACACCTTC	CASSELVTVNYGYTF
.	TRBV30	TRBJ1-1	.	TGTGCCTGGAGCCTTGGTGGGTCGGGCACTGAAGCTTTCTTT	CAWSLGGSGTEAFF
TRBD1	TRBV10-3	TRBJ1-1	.	TGTGCCATCACCAAAGTGGGACAGGGGGAAGCTTTCTTT	CAITKVGQGEAFF
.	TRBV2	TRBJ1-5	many	TGTGCCAGCAGCGGCCCGACCTATAGCAATCAGCCCCAGCATTTT	CASSGPTYSNQPQHF
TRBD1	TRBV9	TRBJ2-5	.	TGTGCCAGCAGCGTAGTACAGGGGGGCCGAAAGACCCAGTACTTC	CASSVVQGGRKTQYF
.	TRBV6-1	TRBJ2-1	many	TGTGCCAGCCGACAGAGGGGCAGTAACAATGAGCAGTTCTTC	CASRQRGSNNEQFF
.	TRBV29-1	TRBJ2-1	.	TGCAGCGTCGCCCCAGGGGGGTTTAGGGGTGAGCAGTTCTTC	CSVAPGGFRGEQFF
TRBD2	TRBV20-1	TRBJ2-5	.	TGCAGTGCTGGAGGACTAGCGGGGCAAGAGACCCAGTACTTC	CSAGGLAGQETQYF
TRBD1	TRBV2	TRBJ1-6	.	TGTGCCAGCAGAAGGGACAGGGGTAATTCACCCCTCCACTTT	CASRRDRGNSPLHF
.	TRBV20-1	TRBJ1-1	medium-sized	TGCAGTGCTAGAGAATCGGGGTTTGAAGCTTTCTTT	CSARESGFEAFF